These T cell receptor beta chains were read from a single sample in a study of human T cells and chemical hapten exposure. MiXCR was run by TCRdb on the RACE reads, yielding one entry per CDR3 protein. Here the sample spans roughly 180,000 distinct CDR3 sequences, 13% to 15% being singletons. The sample was whole blood, taken in connection with sensitization to the hapten diphenylcyclopropenone (DPC). These receptors all come from a woman aged 25 to 39 with alopecia areata. Some clones in this sample may be carry-over from other donors' samples. The CDR3 runs from the conserved cysteine through the conserved F or W. D genes are given only for firm matches. Size values are once, few and many counts, or a class for expanded clones, and some rows have none.

>TRBJ2-2|17|TRBD2|TRBV4-2|few
TGTGCCAGCAGCCAAGAAGCGACTAGCGGTAACACCGGGGAGCTGTTTTTT
CASSQEATSGNTGELFF
>TRBJ1-5|14|.|TRBV20-1|many
TGCAGTGCTAGTCTCCGGGACCCCAATCAGCCCCAGCATTTT
CSASLRDPNQPQHF
>TRBJ2-1|16|TRBD2|TRBV10-3|few
TGTGCCATCAGTGGTCGTGGAGCGGGAGATCAGGATGAGCAGTTCTTC
CAISGRGAGDQDEQFF
>TRBJ2-5|21|TRBD2|TRBV9|.
TGTGCCAGCAGCGTAGCTACCCCCGGGACTAGCGGGGGTCCCAGGGGAGAGACCCAGTACTTC
CASSVATPGTSGGPRGETQYF
>TRBJ2-7|14|TRBD2|TRBV20-1|.
TGCAGTGCTCCGTTTGAGCGGGGGGCCGCCGAGCAGTACTTC
CSAPFERGAAEQYF
>TRBJ1-2|13|TRBD1|TRBV12-3/TRBV12-4|few
TGTGCCAGCAGTTTCGACAGGGCTGGTGGCTACACCTTC
CASSFDRAGGYTF
>TRBJ2-1|13|.|TRBV7-6|few
TGTGCCAGCAGCTTAGTCCCTAGGGGTGAGCAGTTCTTC
CASSLVPRGEQFF
>TRBJ1-1|14|.|TRBV20-1|.
TGCAGTGCTAGCCCCCAGGGGAGAAGCGCTGAAGCTTTCTTT
CSASPQGRSAEAFF
>TRBJ2-1|12|.|TRBV6-2/TRBV6-3|many
TGTGCCAGCAGTGTGGGGTCGGACAAAAGGATATTC
CASSVGSDKRIF
>TRBJ2-5|12|.|TRBV2|many
TGTGCCAGCAAGCCTACAGAAGAGACCCAGTACTTC
CASKPTEETQYF
>TRBJ2-2|15|.|TRBV14|.
TGTGCCAGCAGCCAAGACCCGGGGTTCACCGGGGAGCTGTTTTTT
CASSQDPGFTGELFF
>TRBJ2-4|19|TRBD2|TRBV7-8|.
TGTGCCAGCAGCTTAGCGGTGAATGTCGGGGGGGTAGCCAAAAACATTCAGTACTTC
CASSLAVNVGGVAKNIQYF
>TRBJ2-5|10|.|TRBV29-1|.
TGCAGCGGGCGGTGGGAGACCCAGTACTTC
CSGRWETQYF
>TRBJ2-4|16|TRBD1|TRBV5-1|few
TGCGCCAGCAGCTACCTAAGAGGGACAGGGGATGACATTCAGTACTTC
CASSYLRGTGDDIQYF
>TRBJ1-1|14|.|TRBV6-2/TRBV6-3|few
TGTGCCACCGATGACACGGGGAAAGCGACTGAAGCTTTCTTT
CATDDTGKATEAFF
>TRBJ2-3|15|TRBD2|TRBV20-1|few
TGCAGTGCTAGCGCAGCGGGGGCACGCACAGATACGCAGTATTTT
CSASAAGARTDTQYF
>TRBJ2-4|15|.|TRBV2|.
TGTGCCAGCAGTGCGGGGGGCTTTGACAAAAACATTCAGTACTTC
CASSAGGFDKNIQYF
>TRBJ2-3|15|.|TRBV6-5|once
TGTGCCAGCAGGCGAACGGGACCGATGACAGATACGCAGTATTTT
CASRRTGPMTDTQYF
>TRBJ1-5|17|TRBD1|TRBV5-6|many
TGTGCCAGCAGCTTGGGATATGGCAGGGGGGACAATCAGCCCCAGCATTTT
CASSLGYGRGDNQPQHF
>TRBJ1-5|15|TRBD1|TRBV15|many
TGTGCCACCAGCAGCGAACAGGGGACTATACAGCCCCAGCATTTT
CATSSEQGTIQPQHF
>TRBJ1-1|16|TRBD1|TRBV27|many
TGTGCCAGCAGTTCACCGGGACAGCCTGGCGGCACTGAAGCTTTCTTT
CASSSPGQPGGTEAFF
>TRBJ2-5|13|.|TRBV2|many
TGTGCCAGCAGCCCGACAGGTCAAGAGACCCAGTACTTC
CASSPTGQETQYF
>TRBJ1-5|12|.|TRBV28|many
TGTGCCAGCACGCGAGGGGTACAGCCCCAGCATTTT
CASTRGVQPQHF
>TRBJ2-3|16|TRBD2|TRBV7-2|few
TGTGCCAGCAGCTTAGCGCAGGGACTAGCGACAGATACGCAGTATTTT
CASSLAQGLATDTQYF
>TRBJ2-4|12|.|TRBV29-1|few
TGCAGCGTTGAAGGGAGCGGAAACATTCAGTACTTC
CSVEGSGNIQYF
>TRBJ1-6|15|.|TRBV20-1|many
TGCAGTGCTAAGAGGCCGGTGACCTTTAGGCCCGAACTCCACTTT
CSAKRPVTFRPELHF
>TRBJ2-1|14|TRBD1|TRBV20-1|.
TGCAGTGCCGTGGGACAGGGGACCTACAATGAGCAGTTCTTC
CSAVGQGTYNEQFF
>TRBJ2-7|14|.|TRBV6-2/TRBV6-3|many
TGTGCCAGCAGAAGCGGAACTTCAACCTACGAGCAGTACTTC
CASRSGTSTYEQYF
>TRBJ1-1|13|.|TRBV5-1|many
TGCGCCAGCAGCTTGGCCCAGAGAAGAGGAGCTTTCTTT
CASSLAQRRGAFF
>TRBJ1-2|14|TRBD1|TRBV5-4|few
TGTGCCAGCAGCTTGGCCGGGACAGAAAGGGGCTACACCTTC
CASSLAGTERGYTF
>TRBJ1-1|14|.|TRBV4-2|.
TGTGCCAGCAGCCAAGATCGCCAGGGGACTGAAGCTTTCTTT
CASSQDRQGTEAFF
>TRBJ2-3|13|.|TRBV10-3|many
TGTGCCATCAGTGAACAGAGCACAGATACGCAGTATTTT
CAISEQSTDTQYF
>TRBJ1-1|12|.|TRBV20-1|many
TGCAGTGTTTCCCGGGGATTGGGTGAAGCTTTCTTT
CSVSRGLGEAFF
>TRBJ1-1|14|.|TRBV18|many
TGTGCCAGCTCTCCTACCCCGGTGGGCTCTGAAGCTTTCTTT
CASSPTPVGSEAFF
>TRBJ2-5|14|TRBD1|TRBV2|.
TGTGCCAGCAGTTCTGGGACAGGGAGGGAGACCCAGTACTTC
CASSSGTGRETQYF
>TRBJ1-1|12|.|TRBV29-1|few
TGCAGCGTAAATAGTTACCCCACTGAAGCTTTCTTT
CSVNSYPTEAFF
>TRBJ2-3|10|.|TRBV20-1|.
TGCAGTGCACTAGTGGATACGCAGTATTTT
CSALVDTQYF
>TRBJ1-2|13|.|TRBV20-1|.
TGCAGTGCTAGAGTCTTCGGAGGGAATGGCTACACCTTC
CSARVFGGNGYTF
>TRBJ1-5|15|TRBD1|TRBV12-3/TRBV12-4|many
TGTGCCAGCAGTTCGACAGGGGTAGGAAGGCAGCCCCAGCATTTT
CASSSTGVGRQPQHF
>TRBJ1-2|14|.|TRBV6-2/TRBV6-3|many
TGTGCCAGCAGTTATCTGGTACAGGCTGGTGGCTACACCTTC
CASSYLVQAGGYTF
>TRBJ1-5|15|.|TRBV20-1|.
TGCAGTGCTAGAGATGCTAAGGGAGGCAATCAGCCCCAGCATTTT
CSARDAKGGNQPQHF
>TRBJ1-1|12|.|TRBV28|.
TGTGCCAGCAGTCTGGCAACCACTGAAGCTTTCTTT
CASSLATTEAFF
>TRBJ1-1|12|.|TRBV12-3/TRBV12-4|many
TGTGCCAGCAGACGGGGACTCTCCGAAGCTTTCTTT
CASRRGLSEAFF
>TRBJ2-7|15|TRBD2|TRBV9|many
TGTGCCAGCAGCGTGGAACGGGAGGGCCTGGGGGAGCAGTACTTC
CASSVEREGLGEQYF
>TRBJ1-4|15|.|TRBV2|few
TGTGCCAGCAGTACTAGGGAGGGGCTGGGGGAAAAACTGTTTTTT
CASSTREGLGEKLFF
>TRBJ1-2|14|.|TRBV28|many
TGTGCCAGCACGGATGGGGGGCGTTACTATGGCTACACCTTC
CASTDGGRYYGYTF
>TRBJ1-6|17|TRBD1|TRBV20-1|many
TGCAGTGCTAATCCACGGGGGGACAGGGGTATCGGTTCACCCCTCCACTTT
CSANPRGDRGIGSPLHF
>TRBJ2-1|13|TRBD1|TRBV24-1|few
TGTGCCACCGCGGGACAGGGCAACAATGAGCAGTTCTTC
CATAGQGNNEQFF
>TRBJ2-2|15|.|TRBV2|.
TGTGCCAGCAGTGAAGGGGTAGCTGAAACCGGGGAGCTGTTTTTT
CASSEGVAETGELFF
>TRBJ2-5|18|TRBD2|TRBV3-1|few
TGTGCCAGCAGCCCAATTCCACCCGTAGCGGGGGGCCAAGAGACCCAGTACTTC
CASSPIPPVAGGQETQYF
>TRBJ2-5|12|.|TRBV3-1|.
TGTGCCAGCAGCCAAGTGGTAGAGACCCAGTACTTC
CASSQVVETQYF
>TRBJ1-5|16|.|TRBV12-3/TRBV12-4|many
TGTGCCAGCAGTCCGAGTGCAAGGGGTAAGAATCAGCCCCAGCATTTT
CASSPSARGKNQPQHF
>TRBJ1-1|16|TRBD1|TRBV12-3/TRBV12-4|.
TGTGCCAGCAGCAAGATACAGGGGATCGGTAACCCTGAAGCTTTCTTT
CASSKIQGIGNPEAFF